The following is a T cell receptor beta chain sequence with its context. Use of 60 Vbeta and 13 Jbeta primers characterized the PCR. Using immunoSEQ multiplex PCR, the repertoire was profiled, and TCRdb retains in-frame clones only, with some absent. The sample shows about 120,000 clones, approximately 80% of them seen only once. This entry comes from a study of cytomegalovirus exposure and HLA in healthy donors. This TCR came from a young man in good health and CMV-seropositive. The sample consisted of PBMCs.

The CDR3 is CASSETRDTEAFF. DNA of the CDR3: TGTGCCAGCAGTGAGACGCGGGACACTGAAGCTTTCTTT. The chain is built from TRBV6-1 and TRBJ1-1; D remains ambiguous. CDR1 and CDR2 (germline): MNHNS, SASEGT. The ends were cut back, 3 bases at V and 3 bases at J, with 8 bases in the middle. CDR3 length equals 13 residues.